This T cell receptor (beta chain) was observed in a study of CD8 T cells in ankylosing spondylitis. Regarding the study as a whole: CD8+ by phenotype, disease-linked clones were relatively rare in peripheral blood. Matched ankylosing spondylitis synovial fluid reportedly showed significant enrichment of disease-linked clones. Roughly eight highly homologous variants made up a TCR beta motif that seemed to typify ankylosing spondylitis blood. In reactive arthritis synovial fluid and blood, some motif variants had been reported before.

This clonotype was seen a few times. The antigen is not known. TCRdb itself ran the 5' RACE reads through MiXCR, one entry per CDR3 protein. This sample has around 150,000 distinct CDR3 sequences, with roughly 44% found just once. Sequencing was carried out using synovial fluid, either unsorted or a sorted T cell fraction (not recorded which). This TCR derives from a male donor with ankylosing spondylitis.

The CDR3 DNA is TGTGCCAGCAGCCCCCGGACAGGGTTTGCCTATGGCTACACCTTC. The encoded protein is CASSPRTGFAYGYTF. The genes are TRBV9 and TRBJ1-2, with 8 bases identical to TRBD1. Per germline, CDR1 SGDLS and CDR2 YYNGEE. With V trimmed by 4 bases and J by 4 bases, 9 bases remained unmatched. The CDR3 consists of 15 residues.